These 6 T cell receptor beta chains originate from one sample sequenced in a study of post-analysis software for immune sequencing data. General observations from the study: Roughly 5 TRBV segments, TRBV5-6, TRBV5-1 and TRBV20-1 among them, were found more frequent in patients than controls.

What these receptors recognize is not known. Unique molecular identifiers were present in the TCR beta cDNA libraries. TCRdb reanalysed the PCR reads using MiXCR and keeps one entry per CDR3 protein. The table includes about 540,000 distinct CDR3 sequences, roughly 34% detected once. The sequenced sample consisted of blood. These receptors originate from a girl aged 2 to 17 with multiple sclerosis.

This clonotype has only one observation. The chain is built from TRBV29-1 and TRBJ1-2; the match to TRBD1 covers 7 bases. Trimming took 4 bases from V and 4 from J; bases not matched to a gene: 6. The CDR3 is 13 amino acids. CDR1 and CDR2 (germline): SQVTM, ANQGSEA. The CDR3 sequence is CSVGGTEIYGYTF. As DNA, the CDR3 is TGCAGCGTTGGCGGGACAGAGATCTATGGCTACACCTTC.

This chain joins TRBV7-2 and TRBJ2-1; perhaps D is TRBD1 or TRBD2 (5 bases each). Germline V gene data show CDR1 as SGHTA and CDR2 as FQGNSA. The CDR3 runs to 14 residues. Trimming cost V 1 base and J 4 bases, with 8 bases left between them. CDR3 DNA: TGTGCCAGCAGCTTAGTGGGACCATACAATGAGCAGTTCTTC. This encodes CASSLVGPYNEQFF.

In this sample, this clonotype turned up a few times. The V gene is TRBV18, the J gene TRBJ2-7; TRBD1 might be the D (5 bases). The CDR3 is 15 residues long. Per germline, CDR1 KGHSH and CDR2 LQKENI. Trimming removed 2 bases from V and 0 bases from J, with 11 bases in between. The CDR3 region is CASSPKGAGSYEQYF. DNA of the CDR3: TGTGCCAGCTCACCAAAAGGGGCCGGCTCCTACGAGCAGTACTTC.

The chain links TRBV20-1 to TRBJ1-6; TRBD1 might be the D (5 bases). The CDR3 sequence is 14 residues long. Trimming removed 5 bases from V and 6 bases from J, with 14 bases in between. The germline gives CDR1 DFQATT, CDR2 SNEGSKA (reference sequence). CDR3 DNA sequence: TGCAGTGCTTCCCCAGACAGTATTAATTCACCCCTCCACTTT. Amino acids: CSASPDSINSPLHF.

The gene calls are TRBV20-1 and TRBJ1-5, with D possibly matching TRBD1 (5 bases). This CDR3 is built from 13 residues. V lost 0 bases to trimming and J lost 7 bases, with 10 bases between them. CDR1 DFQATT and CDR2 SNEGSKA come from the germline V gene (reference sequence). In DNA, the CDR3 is TGCAGTGCTAGAGAGGGGGGAGGACAGCCCCAGCATTTT. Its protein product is CSAREGGGQPQHF.

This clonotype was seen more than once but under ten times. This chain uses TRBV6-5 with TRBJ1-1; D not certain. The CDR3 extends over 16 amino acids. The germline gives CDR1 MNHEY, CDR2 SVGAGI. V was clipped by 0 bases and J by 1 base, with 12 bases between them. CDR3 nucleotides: TGTGCCAGCAGTTACTCGAAAGCTACTGGGAACACTGAAGCTTTCTTT. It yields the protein CASSYSKATGNTEAFF.